These 12 T cell receptor beta chains originate from one sample sequenced in a study of neurological immune-mediated disorders. TCRdb recomputed calls from the 5' RACE reads with MiXCR, one row per CDR3 protein. The table records roughly 25,000 distinct CDR3 sequences, 6.5% to 8.5% of them present only once. Sequencing input: PBMCs. These receptors were taken from a woman aged 40 to 50 in good health.

Ten or more counts support this clonotype. This chain connects TRBV12-3 or TRBV12-4 to TRBJ1-5, with D unclear. Trimming left V 5 bases short and J 6 bases short, with 11 bases between. There are 13 residues in the CDR3. CDR3 sequence: CASSEEGAQPQHF. Here the CDR3 DNA reads TGTGCCAGCAGTGAGGAGGGTGCTCAGCCCCAGCATTTT.

This clonotype was picked up many times. The chain has TRBV20-1 and TRBJ2-7, with 7 bases fitting TRBD2. The V gene end was trimmed by 6 bases and the J gene end by 2 bases; junction bases not matched to a gene: 7. The CDR3 loop spans 13 amino acids. Germline CDR1 is DFQATT and CDR2 is SNEGSKA (reference sequence). The CDR3 spells CSALSGTTYEQYF. The DNA for the CDR3 is TGCAGTGCGTTGAGCGGGACGACCTACGAGCAGTACTTC.

This clonotype was counted ten times or more. This rearrangement joins TRBV7-9 to TRBJ2-1, with 9 bases fitting TRBD2. The V segment lost 1 base and the J segment 8 bases; nucleotides outside the gene matches: 6. CDR1 SEHNR and CDR2 FQNEAQ come from the germline V gene (reference sequence). This CDR3 region has 15 residues. The CDR3 protein is CASSLEGGRVHEQFF. The CDR3, as DNA: TGTGCCAGCAGCTTAGAGGGCGGGAGGGTTCATGAGCAGTTCTTC.

This clonotype occurred many times. The J gene is TRBJ2-5, the V gene TRBV28; perhaps TRBD1 as D (5 bases). The CDR3 sequence is 10 residues long. Deletions cut 8 bases from V and 7 bases from J, with 8 bases between. Germline V gene sequence: CDR1 MDHEN, CDR2 SYDVKM. CDR3 sequence reads: CASGAWTQYF. CDR3 DNA sequence: TGTGCCAGCGGGGCTTGGACCCAGTACTTC.

This clonotype was detected ten times or more. This chain joins TRBV7-2 and TRBJ1-1; D not certain. Trimming left V 1 base short and J 5 bases short, with 11 bases between. Germline V gene sequence: CDR1 SGHTA, CDR2 FQGNSA. This CDR3 contains 14 residues. CDR3 nucleotide sequence: TGTGCCAGCAGCTTAGTAGGGTTGAGGACTGAAGCTTTCTTT. Amino acid sequence: CASSLVGLRTEAFF.

Sample share makes this clonotype medium-sized. The chain recombines TRBV28 with TRBJ1-1, with 10 bases identical to TRBD1. CDR3 size: 16 residues. Germline trimming cut 6 bases from V and 5 bases from J; bases unmatched to any gene: 12. CDR1 is MDHEN, CDR2 SYDVKM, per germline. The chain's CDR3 is CASSRPQGQGVTEAFF. As DNA, the CDR3 is TGTGCCAGCAGCCGACCGCAAGGACAGGGGGTAACTGAAGCTTTCTTT.

This clonotype occurred many times. The V and J genes are TRBV29-1 and TRBJ2-3, with 11 bases identical to TRBD1. The CDR3 totals 15 residues. With V trimmed by 7 bases and J by 0 bases, 6 bases remained unmatched. Germline assignment: CDR1 SQVTM and CDR2 ANQGSEA. The DNA of the CDR3 is TGCAGCGCCTCTCGGGACAGGGGGAGCACAGATACGCAGTATTTT. Translating gives CSASRDRGSTDTQYF.

Many counts were recorded for this clonotype. The gene calls are TRBV20-1 and TRBJ1-1, with D possibly being TRBD1 (6 bases). The CDR3 contains 14 residues. CDR1 and CDR2 (germline): DFQATT, SNEGSKA (reference sequence). V lost 6 bases, J lost 4 bases, and 18 bases lay in between. For the CDR3, the DNA is TGCAGTGCCCCACTCCCGACAGGAGGCACTGAAGCTTTCTTT. Translating gives CSAPLPTGGTEAFF.

In its sample, this clonotype was seen many times. The rearrangement uses TRBV20-1 and TRBJ1-2; tentatively, D is TRBD1 (5 bases). CDR3 size: 15 residues. Germline V gene sequence: CDR1 DFQATT, CDR2 SNEGSKA (reference sequence). V shed 6 bases and J shed 2 bases, with 19 bases lying between them. The DNA for the CDR3 is TGCAGTGCCCCTGCCTGGGGCACCGACAACTATGGCTACACCTTC. This codes for CSAPAWGTDNYGYTF.

The chain is built from TRBV18 and TRBJ1-3; 7 bases match TRBD1. CDR3 length equals 15 residues. In germline, CDR1 is KGHSH, CDR2 LQKENI. Trimming cost V 8 bases and J 0 bases; bases outside gene matches: 7. The CDR3 is CASRRTGISGNTIYF. In DNA, the CDR3 is TGTGCCAGCCGAAGGACAGGAATCTCTGGAAACACCATATATTTT.

This clonotype was detected many times. The rearrangement joins TRBV6-5 to TRBJ2-7; D not certain. CDR3 size: 15 residues. Germline CDR1 MNHEY, CDR2 SVGAGI. Trimming took off 7 bases at V and 0 bases at J, with 16 bases between the two ends. The CDR3 spells CASTQDFSSSYEQYF. The CDR3 nucleotides read TGTGCCAGCACCCAAGACTTTTCGAGCTCCTACGAGCAGTACTTC.

This clonotype was recorded many times. The chain uses TRBV7-2 and TRBJ1-2, with no clear D. V was pared by 8 bases and J by 4 bases, with 26 bases between. Germline V gene lookup returns CDR1 SGHTA and CDR2 FQGNSA. This CDR3 is 17 amino acids long. This CDR3 is CASRSFPQVGALYGYTF. The CDR3 DNA is TGTGCCAGCCGATCTTTTCCCCAGGTGGGAGCCCTCTATGGCTACACCTTC.